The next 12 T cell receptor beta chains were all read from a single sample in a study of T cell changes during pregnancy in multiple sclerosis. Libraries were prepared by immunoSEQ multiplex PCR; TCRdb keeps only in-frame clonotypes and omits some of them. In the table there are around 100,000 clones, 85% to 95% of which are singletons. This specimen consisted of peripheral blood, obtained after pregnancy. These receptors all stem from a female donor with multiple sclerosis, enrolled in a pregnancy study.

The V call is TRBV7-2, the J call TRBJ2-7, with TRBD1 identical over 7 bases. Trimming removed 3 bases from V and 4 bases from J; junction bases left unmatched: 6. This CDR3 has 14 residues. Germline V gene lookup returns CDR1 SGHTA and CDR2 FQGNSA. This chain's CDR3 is CASSLTGISYEQYF. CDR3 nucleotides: TGTGCCAGCAGCTTGACAGGGATATCGTACGAGCAGTACTTC.

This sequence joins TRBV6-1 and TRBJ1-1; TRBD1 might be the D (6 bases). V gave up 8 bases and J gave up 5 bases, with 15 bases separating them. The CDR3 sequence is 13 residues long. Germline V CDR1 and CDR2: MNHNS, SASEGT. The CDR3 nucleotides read TGTGCCAGCGACGGGTTCCAGGGGACTGAAGCTTTCTTT. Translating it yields CASDGFQGTEAFF.

The CDR3 region is CASSFPSGGAVTETQYF. The DNA of the CDR3 is TGTGCCAGCAGTTTTCCTAGCGGGGGAGCCGTTACCGAGACCCAGTACTTC. The chain combines TRBV2 with TRBJ2-5, with TRBD2 matching 10 bases. This CDR3 has 17 residues. The J segment lost 5 bases and the V segment lost 5 bases, leaving 14 bases of the junction unmatched. The germline V gene encodes CDR1 SNHLY and CDR2 FYNNEI. The entire variable domain, with the rest obtained from reference TRBV2 and TRBJ2-5, is as follows: EPEVTQTPSHQVTQMGQEVILRCVPISNHLYFYWYRQILGQKVEFLVSFYNNEISEKSEIFDDQFSVERPDGSNFTLKIRSTKLEDSAMYFCASSFPSGGAVTETQYFGPGTRLLVL.

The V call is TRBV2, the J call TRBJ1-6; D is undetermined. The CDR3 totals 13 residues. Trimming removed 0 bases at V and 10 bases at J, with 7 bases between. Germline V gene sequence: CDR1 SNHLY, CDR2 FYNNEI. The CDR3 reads CASSEAPGSPLHF. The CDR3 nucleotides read TGTGCCAGCAGTGAAGCCCCGGGATCACCCCTCCACTTT.

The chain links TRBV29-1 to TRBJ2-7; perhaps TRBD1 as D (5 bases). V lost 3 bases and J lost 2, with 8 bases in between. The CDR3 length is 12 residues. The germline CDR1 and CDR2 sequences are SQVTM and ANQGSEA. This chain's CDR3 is CSVDKGPYEQYF. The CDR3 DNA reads TGCAGCGTTGATAAGGGGCCCTACGAGCAGTACTTC.

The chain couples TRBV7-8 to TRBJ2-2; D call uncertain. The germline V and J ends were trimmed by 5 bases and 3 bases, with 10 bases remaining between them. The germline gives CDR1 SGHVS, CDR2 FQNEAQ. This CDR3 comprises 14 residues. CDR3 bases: TGTGCCAGCAGCATTCGATACTACACCGGGGAGCTGTTTTTT. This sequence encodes CASSIRYYTGELFF. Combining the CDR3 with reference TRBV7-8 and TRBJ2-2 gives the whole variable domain GAGVSQSPRYKVAKRGQDVALRCDPISGHVSLFWYQQALGQGPEFLTYFQNEAQLDKSGLPSDRFFAERPEGSVSTLKIQRTQQEDSAVYLCASSIRYYTGELFFGEGSRLTVL.

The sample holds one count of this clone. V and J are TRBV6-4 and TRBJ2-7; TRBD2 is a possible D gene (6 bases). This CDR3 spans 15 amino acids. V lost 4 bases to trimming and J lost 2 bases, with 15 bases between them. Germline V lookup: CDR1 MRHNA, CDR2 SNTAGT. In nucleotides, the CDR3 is TGTGCCAGCAGTGCCCTGGGGGGTGGGGCCTACGAGCAGTACTTC. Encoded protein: CASSALGGGAYEQYF.

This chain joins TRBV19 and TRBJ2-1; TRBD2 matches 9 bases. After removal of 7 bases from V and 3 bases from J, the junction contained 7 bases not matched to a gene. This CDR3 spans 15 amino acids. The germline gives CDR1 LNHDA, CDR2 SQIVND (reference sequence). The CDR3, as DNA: TGTGCCAGTACGCGGGGGGGGTTCCTCTACAATGAGCAGTTCTTC. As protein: CASTRGGFLYNEQFF.

The CDR3 DNA is TGTGCCAGCGGACTGCCAGGGACAGGGGTAACCGGGGAGCTGTTTTTT. It specifies CASGLPGTGVTGELFF. This chain uses TRBV5-4 with TRBJ2-2; 10 bases align to TRBD1. This CDR3 has 16 amino acids. The J segment lost 5 bases and the V segment lost 7 bases, leaving 11 bases of the junction unmatched. Germline V gene sequence: CDR1 SGHNT, CDR2 YYREEE (reference sequence). The full variable domain, in which reference TRBV5-4 and TRBJ2-2 provide the parts outside the CDR3, is ETGVTQSPTHLIKTRGQQVTLRCSSQSGHNTVSWYQQALGQGPQFIFQYYREEENGRGNFPPRFSGLQFPNYSSELNVNALELDDSALYLCASGLPGTGVTGELFFGEGSRLTVL.

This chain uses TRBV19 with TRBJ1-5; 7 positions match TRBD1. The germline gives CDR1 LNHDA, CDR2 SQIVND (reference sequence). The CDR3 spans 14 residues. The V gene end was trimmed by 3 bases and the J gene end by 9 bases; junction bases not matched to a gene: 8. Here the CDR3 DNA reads TGTGCCAGTAGTATTCTGGACAGGAGGTCGCCCCAGCATTTT. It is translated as CASSILDRRSPQHF. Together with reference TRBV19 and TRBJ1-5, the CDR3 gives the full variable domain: DGGITQSPKYLFRKEGQNVTLSCEQNLNHDAMYWYRQDPGQGLRLIYYSQIVNDFQKGDIAEGYSVSREKKESFPLTVTSAQKNPTAFYLCASSILDRRSPQHFGDGTRLSIL.

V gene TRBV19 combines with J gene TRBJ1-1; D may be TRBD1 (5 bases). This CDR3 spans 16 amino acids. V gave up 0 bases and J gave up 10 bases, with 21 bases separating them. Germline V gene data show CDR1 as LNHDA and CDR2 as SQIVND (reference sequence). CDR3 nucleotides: TGTGCCAGTAGTATAGAAGGCTCGTCGGTATCCCAGGGAGCTTTCTTT. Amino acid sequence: CASSIEGSSVSQGAFF.

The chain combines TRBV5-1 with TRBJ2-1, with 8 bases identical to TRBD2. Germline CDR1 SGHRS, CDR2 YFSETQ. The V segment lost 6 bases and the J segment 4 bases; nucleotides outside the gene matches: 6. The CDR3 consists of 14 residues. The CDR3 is CASKDSGTYNEQFF. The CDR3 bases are TGCGCCAGCAAGGATAGCGGGACGTACAATGAGCAGTTCTTC.